In this sample, the clone carrying this T cell receptor (beta chain) turned up many times. The target antigen is unknown. These data are taken from a study of T cell repertoires in cytomegalovirus infection. Across the study: In public TCR beta signatures, there were indications of both CMV infection and matching HLA type. Study-wide findings and caveats: Cumulative public TCR beta family frequency identified CMV carriers with the relevant HLA. HLA-C-restricted CMV clonotypes gave the most frequent clonotype in two of eight donors.

One entry per CDR3 protein, called by TCRdb with MiXCR from the reads. The sample includes about 830,000 distinct CDR3 sequences, 30% to 35% of them seen just once. The receptor was isolated from a human donor in good health (CMV status not recorded). Some clones in this sample may be carry-over from other donors' samples. The specimen was cultured CD8+ T cells from PBMCs, collected from culture after CMV antigen stimulation.

For the CDR3, the DNA is TGTGCCAGCAGCTTAGGGGGCGGGTATAGCAATCAGCCCCAGCATTTT. It is translated as CASSLGGGYSNQPQHF. The chain uses TRBV7-2 and TRBJ1-5, with a tentative D call TRBD1 (5 bases). Trimming took off 1 base at V and 0 bases at J, with 10 bases between the two ends. This CDR3 is 16 amino acids long. Per the germline V gene, CDR1 is SGHTA and CDR2 is FQGNSA.